Following are 3 T cell receptor beta chains from one sample sequenced in a study of blood T cell repertoires in COVID-19. The repertoire was sequenced with immunoSEQ multiplex PCR; TCRdb's copy has only in-frame clones and lacks some. The sample yields 120,000 or so clones, 69% seen once. What was sequenced was peripheral blood. Receptors originate from a woman aged 70-85 years with acute or convalescent COVID-19.

The chain couples TRBV5-5 to TRBJ1-4; 7 nucleotides agree with TRBD1. The germline V gene has CDR1 SGHKS and CDR2 YYEKEE (reference sequence). The CDR3 runs 15 residues. Trimming at V came to 4 bases and at J to 8 bases, leaving 11 bases not matched to a gene. The CDR3, as DNA: TGTGCCAGCAGCCAAGGCAGGGGGGAAGCCGAAAAACTGTTTTTT. It codes for CASSQGRGEAEKLFF.

V usage is TRBV19 and J usage is TRBJ2-7, with no clear D. Trimming cost V 5 bases and J 4 bases, with 18 bases left between them. Germline assignment: CDR1 LNHDA and CDR2 SQIVND (reference sequence). The CDR3 has 15 amino acids. The CDR3 DNA is TGTGCCAGTAGTGTCTCGGGTAGCAGAGATTACGAGCAGTACTTC. This translates into CASSVSGSRDYEQYF.

The chain joins TRBV5-1 to TRBJ1-2; D ambiguous. Trimming left V 4 bases short and J 8 bases short, with 21 bases between. The CDR3 consists of 15 residues. Germline loops: CDR1 SGHRS, CDR2 YFSETQ. For the CDR3, the DNA is TGCGCCAGCAGCCCCGCGGAGGGCGGTGCCCGAGGCTACACCTTC. This encodes CASSPAEGGARGYTF. Looking up the rest from reference TRBV5-1 and TRBJ1-2 gives the full variable domain: KAGVTQTPRYLIKTRGQQVTLSCSPISGHRSVSWYQQTPGQGLQFLFEYFSETQRNKGNFPGRFSGRQFSNSRSEMNVSTLELGDSALYLCASSPAEGGARGYTFGSGTRLTVV.